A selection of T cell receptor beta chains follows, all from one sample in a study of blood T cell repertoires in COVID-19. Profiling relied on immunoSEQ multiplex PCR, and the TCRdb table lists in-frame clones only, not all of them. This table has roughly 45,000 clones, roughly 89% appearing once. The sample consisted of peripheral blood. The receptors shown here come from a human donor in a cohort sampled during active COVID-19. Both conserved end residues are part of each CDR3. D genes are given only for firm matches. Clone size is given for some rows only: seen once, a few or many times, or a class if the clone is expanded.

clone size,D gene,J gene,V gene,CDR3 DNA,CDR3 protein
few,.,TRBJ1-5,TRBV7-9,TGTGCCAGCAGCCCTGGCGGGCAGCCCCAGCATTTT,CASSPGGQPQHF
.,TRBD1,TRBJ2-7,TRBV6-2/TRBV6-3,TGTGCCAGCAGTTCGACAGGGGGCTTCAACGAGCAGTACTTC,CASSSTGGFNEQYF
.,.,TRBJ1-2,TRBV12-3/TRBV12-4,TGTGCCAGCAGCCCCTCGGGGGGGGATGGCTACACCTTC,CASSPSGGDGYTF
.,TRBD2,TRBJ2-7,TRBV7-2,TGTGCCAGCAGCTACCTTGTATCGGGACTAGCGGGGAGGCCCGACGAGCAGTACTTC,CASSYLVSGLAGRPDEQYF
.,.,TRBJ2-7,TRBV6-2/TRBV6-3,TGTGCCAGCAGTTACCCCCAGTACTCCTACGAGCAGTACTTC,CASSYPQYSYEQYF
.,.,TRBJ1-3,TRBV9,TGTGCCAGCAGCGTCATTGAGGGTCCCTATGTGGGAAACACCATATATTTT,CASSVIEGPYVGNTIYF
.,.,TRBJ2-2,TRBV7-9,TGTGCCAGCAGCCAGCGAGACACCGGGGAGCTGTTTTTT,CASSQRDTGELFF
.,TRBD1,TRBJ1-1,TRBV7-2,TGTGCCAGCAGCTTAGGACAGGGTCTGAACACTGAAGCTTTCTTT,CASSLGQGLNTEAFF
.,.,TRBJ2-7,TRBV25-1,TGTGCCAGCAGTGAATGGCAGGGATCCTACGAGCAGTACTTC,CASSEWQGSYEQYF
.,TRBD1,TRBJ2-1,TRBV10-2,TGCGCCAGCAGGGACAGGGGGCTTTACAATGAGCAGTTCTTC,CASRDRGLYNEQFF
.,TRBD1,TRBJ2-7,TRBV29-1,TGCAGCGTCTTGACAGGGACCACCTACGAGCAGTACTTC,CSVLTGTTYEQYF
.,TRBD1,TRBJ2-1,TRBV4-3,TGCGCCAGCAGCCAACGGACAGGGCGGCCTTACAATGAGCAGTTCTTC,CASSQRTGRPYNEQFF
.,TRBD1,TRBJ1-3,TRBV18,TGTGCCAGCTCACCGGGCGGACAGGGGGGAAACACCATATATTTT,CASSPGGQGGNTIYF
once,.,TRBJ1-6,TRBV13,TGTGCCAGCAGCTACTCGTCCGGGGGAAATAATTCACCCCTCCACTTT,CASSYSSGGNNSPLHF
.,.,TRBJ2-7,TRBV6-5,TGTGCCAGCAGTTATAATCAGTACGAGCAGTACTTC,CASSYNQYEQYF
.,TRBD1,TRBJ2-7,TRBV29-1,TGCAGCGTGAAGGGACAGGACTACGAGCAGTACTTC,CSVKGQDYEQYF
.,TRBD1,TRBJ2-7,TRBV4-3,TGCGCCAGCAGCCAAGTCATAGGGGGCGCGTACGAGCAGTACTTC,CASSQVIGGAYEQYF
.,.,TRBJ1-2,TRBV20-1,TGCAGTGCTAGTCAGGTCTCCAGTCACTATGGCTACACCTTC,CSASQVSSHYGYTF
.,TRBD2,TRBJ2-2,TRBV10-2,TGCGCCAGCAGTTTGGGACTACTCGACACCGGGGAGCTGTTTTTT,CASSLGLLDTGELFF
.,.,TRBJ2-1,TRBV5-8,TGTGCCAGCAGCTTTCCGGGACTGGACTACAATGAGCAGTTCTTC,CASSFPGLDYNEQFF
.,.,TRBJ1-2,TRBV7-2,TGTGCCAGCAGCTTAGCAGGGGGAGACTCCTATGGCTACACCTTC,CASSLAGGDSYGYTF
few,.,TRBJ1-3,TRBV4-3,TGCGCCAGCAGCCCACAGGGTGCCGGAAACACCATATATTTT,CASSPQGAGNTIYF
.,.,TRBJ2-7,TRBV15,TGTGCCACCAGCAGCCCAATCACAGGGCAGGGGCCCTACGAGCAGTACTTC,CATSSPITGQGPYEQYF
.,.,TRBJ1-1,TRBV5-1,TGCGCCAGCAGCTTCAGGGGGAACACTGAAGCTTTCTTT,CASSFRGNTEAFF
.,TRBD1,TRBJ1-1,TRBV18,TGTGCCAGCTCACAAGGACAGGGGGCTGTGGGCACTGAAGCTTTCTTT,CASSQGQGAVGTEAFF
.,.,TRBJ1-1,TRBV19,TGTGCCAGTAGTATAGATCGGACAACCCTTAACACTGAAGCTTTCTTT,CASSIDRTTLNTEAFF
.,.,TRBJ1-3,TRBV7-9,TGTGCCAGCAGCCCCAGTGGCTCTGGAAACACCATATATTTT,CASSPSGSGNTIYF
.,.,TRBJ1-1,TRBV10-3,TGTGCCCTACGAATGCTTACCGGCACTGAAGCTTTCTTT,CALRMLTGTEAFF
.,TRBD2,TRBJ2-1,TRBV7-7,TGTGCTAGCAGCCCTACTAGCGGGGGCTACAATGAGCAGTTCTTC,CASSPTSGGYNEQFF
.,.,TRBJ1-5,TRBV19,TGTGCCAGTAGTCCAGGGGCTGGACGGGATAGCAATCAGCCCCAGCATTTT,CASSPGAGRDSNQPQHF
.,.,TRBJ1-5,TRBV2,TGTGCCAGCACCCAACAGGGAATCAATCAGCCCCAGCATTTT,CASTQQGINQPQHF